Listed below are T cell receptor beta chains from one sample, sequenced in a study of T cells expressing NK-cell markers. TCRdb re-called the 5' RACE reads; every CDR3 protein appears as one record, without DNA. This table holds roughly 420,000 distinct CDR3 sequences. Material for sequencing was blood T cells: a sorted CD56 or NKG2C T cell subset, CD4+ or CD8+ T cells, or bulk PBMC T cells (not recorded which). The receptors derive from a woman aged 18 to 75 in good health. Both conserved end residues are part of each CDR3.

v_gene: TRBV12-3/TRBV12-4
j_gene: TRBJ2-2
CDR3aa: CASSNSGGVFGELFF

v_gene: TRBV5-1
j_gene: TRBJ1-2
CDR3aa: CASSLDNSNYGYTF

v_gene: TRBV29-1
j_gene: TRBJ1-4
CDR3aa: CSVEAGWTNEKLFF

v_gene: TRBV6-1
j_gene: TRBJ1-4
CDR3aa: CASSAGATNEKLFF

v_gene: TRBV6-2/TRBV6-3
j_gene: TRBJ2-3
CDR3aa: CASNRDYKDTQYF

v_gene: TRBV29-1
j_gene: TRBJ2-3
CDR3aa: CSGGGADTQYF

v_gene: TRBV11-2
j_gene: TRBJ2-1
CDR3aa: CASSLGADQKNEQFF

v_gene: TRBV4-1
j_gene: TRBJ1-2
CDR3aa: CASSQGQGVNYGYTF

v_gene: TRBV20-1
j_gene: TRBJ1-5
CDR3aa: CSARAGHSNQPQHF

v_gene: TRBV5-1
j_gene: TRBJ2-3
CDR3aa: CASRTPKGAGADTQYF

v_gene: TRBV10-3
j_gene: TRBJ2-2
CDR3aa: CAIRPGTTNTGELFF